Only a few counts were recorded for the clone carrying this TCR beta chain. Its antigen is currently unknown. At one boundary the junction diverges from the germline segment, which might be a read error. TCRdb re-analyzed the PCR reads through MiXCR. The repertoire consists of some 30,000 clones, with more than 3.5% occurring once and the leading ten covering around a fifth. These data originate in a study of metastatic and nonmetastatic thyroid tumors. Overall study context: The study looked at repertoires side by side in blood and in tumor or nodule tissue from malignant and benign thyroid patients.

Study-wide findings and caveats: Relative to benign nodules, malignant thyroid tumors were reportedly characterized by significantly elevated TCR beta diversity in blood and tumor.

Before thyroid surgery, none of the patients had received any treatment. The CDR3 has 16 amino acids. Per the germline V gene, CDR1 is MDHEN and CDR2 is SYDVKM. Sequenced sample: blood. This chain connects TRBV28 to TRBJ2-3; 9 positions agree with TRBD2. The sequence was collected from a female donor with papillary thyroid cancer or a benign thyroid nodule (not recorded which). Some clones in this sample may be carry-over from other donors' samples. CDR3: CASSGLAISSTDTQYF. The CDR3 DNA follows: TGTGCCAGCAGTGGACTAGCGATATCTAGCACGGATACGCAGTATTTT.